The TCR beta chain described here comes from a study of CXCR3-negative and CXCR3-positive naive CD8 T cells. Whole-study context: Around 140 million TRB reads were obtained overall (about 1.5 +/- 0.3 million per library). Whole-study findings and limits: In both naive subsets diversity was comparably high, whereas memory CD8+ cells showed much lower diversity. Naive cells positive for CXCR3 carried more hydrophobic TRB CDR3s than CXCR3-negative ones.

This CDR3 contains 13 residues. Germline V gene sequence: CDR1 SQVTM, CDR2 ANQGSEA. With regard to this clonotype: Its antigen is still unknown.

The libraries of TRB cDNA were prepared using 5' RACE with UMI labels. TCRdb re-called the 5' RACE reads and catalogs CDR3 proteins one per entry, DNA excluded. This table holds some 120,000 distinct CDR3 sequences. Specimen: naive CXCR3+ CD8+ T cells from blood. Subset specified: CD45RO-CCR7+CD27+CD95- naive CD8+ T cells expressing CXCR3 (TNR3+). V gene TRBV29-1 combines with J gene TRBJ1-1; with no DNA, the TCRdb D assignment of TRBD1 cannot be verified. The sequence came from a human donor in good health. Some clones in this sample may be carry-over from other donors' samples. CDR3 loop: CSLHDRTNTEAFF.